In this sample, the clone carrying this T cell receptor beta chain turned up a few times. Its antigen is undetermined. A J-beta primer mix and a sample-barcoded 5' primer were used in a second PCR of about 7 to 12 cycles. TCRdb re-derived calls from the 5' RACE reads in MiXCR, one entry per CDR3 protein. The table has about 1.4 million distinct CDR3 sequences, approximately 59% seen once. These data originate in a study of blood T cells in healthy people across ages. Study in general: About one barcoded beta molecule was captured per two T cells (by template switching).

Germline lookup yields CDR1 SQVTM and CDR2 ANQGSEA. The CDR3 is 12 residues long. V lost 6 bases, J lost 4 bases, and 12 bases lay in between. Notes on the study in general: TCR beta diversity, measured per million T cells, fell in a roughly linear way with age. The donors' CMV status was not determined, possibly confounding changes in expanded clonotypes.

Approximately 9.1 milliliters was the volume of peripheral blood drawn from each donor. Material: blood. This sequence originates from a man between 18 and 35 years old in good health. The chain recombines TRBV29-1 with TRBJ1-2; the D is unclear. DNA of the CDR3: TGCAGCGTCGCGGTAGGGAGCTATGGCTACACCTTC. Residues: CSVAVGSYGYTF.